The 11 T cell receptor beta chains below all came from one sample that was sequenced in a study of T cell changes during pregnancy in multiple sclerosis. Produced via immunoSEQ multiplex PCR; TCRdb's table is partial and in-frame only. The table shows fewer than 35,000 clones, with 90% occurring only once. Specimen: CD4+ T cells from peripheral blood mononuclear cells, collected in the third trimester of pregnancy. All receptors come from a female donor in good health, enrolled as a control in a pregnancy study.

This clone was picked up one time. J is TRBJ2-3 and V is TRBV20-1; D not resolved. Trimming removed 5 bases at V and 6 bases at J, with 9 bases between. This CDR3 is 11 amino acids long. Germline V gene data show CDR1 as DFQATT and CDR2 as SNEGSKA (reference sequence). CDR3 protein: CSASSPDTQYF. In nucleotides, the CDR3 is TGCAGTGCTTCCTCCCCGGATACGCAGTATTTT.

The V and J genes are TRBV5-1 and TRBJ1-1, with 7 nucleotides matching TRBD1. CDR1 SGHRS and CDR2 YFSETQ come from the germline V gene. The CDR3 contains 16 residues. Germline trimming cut 0 bases from V and 0 bases from J; bases unmatched to any gene: 5. CDR3 bases: TGCGCCAGCAGCTTGGAAAGCACAGGGGTGAACACTGAAGCTTTCTTT. Amino acid sequence: CASSLESTGVNTEAFF.

This clone appeared a single time. This chain connects TRBV28 to TRBJ2-2, with 7 nucleotides matching TRBD2. CDR3 length: 17 amino acids. The germline V gene has CDR1 MDHEN and CDR2 SYDVKM. With V trimmed by 0 bases and J by 5 bases, 9 bases remained unmatched. CDR3 sequence (DNA): TGTGCCAGCAGTTTATGGGACGCGGGAGCTCGGACCGGGGAGCTGTTTTTT. The encoded protein is CASSLWDAGARTGELFF.

Only one count was recorded for this clone. The V and J genes are TRBV6-5 and TRBJ1-2; TRBD1 might be the D (6 bases). V lost 2 bases and J 4 bases, leaving 11 bases between the germline ends. The CDR3 length is 14 residues. Germline assignment: CDR1 MNHEY and CDR2 SVGAGI. The CDR3 DNA reads TGTGCCAGCAGTTACAGGGACAAAGGCTATGGCTACACCTTC. Encoded protein: CASSYRDKGYGYTF.

This clone was counted between two and nine times. The rearrangement uses TRBV11-2 and TRBJ1-2, with D possibly matching TRBD1 (6 bases). The germline V gene encodes CDR1 SGHAT and CDR2 FQNNGV. The CDR3 sequence is 13 residues long. With 1 base removed from V and 7 bases from J, the gap between germline ends came to 10 bases. This CDR3 reads CASSLGQGSGYTF. CDR3 DNA: TGTGCCAGCAGCTTAGGGCAGGGGAGTGGCTACACCTTC.

This clone was found once. The rearrangement uses TRBV19 and TRBJ2-2, with TRBD1 identical over 7 bases. Germline V gene data show CDR1 as LNHDA and CDR2 as SQIVND (reference sequence). CDR3 length equals 16 residues. V dropped 3 bases and J dropped 3; count of bases not matched to a gene: 7. In nucleotides, the CDR3 is TGTGCCAGTAGTATTCAGGCAGGGGGACACACCGGGGAGCTGTTTTTT. This translates into CASSIQAGGHTGELFF.

This clone has only a few counts. The chain combines TRBV7-9 with TRBJ1-1; D not resolved. V was trimmed by 2 bases and J by 8 bases, leaving 6 bases between them. The CDR3 has 11 amino acids. Germline assignment: CDR1 SEHNR and CDR2 FQNEAQ (reference sequence). This CDR3 reads CASSLKTEAFF. CDR3 nucleotides: TGTGCCAGCAGCTTAAAGACAGAAGCTTTCTTT.

The chain recombines TRBV7-2 with TRBJ2-1, with TRBD2 matching over 9 bases. This CDR3 spans 15 amino acids. V shed 2 bases, J shed 4 bases, and the junction held 3 bases outside the gene matches. Germline CDR1 SGHTA, CDR2 FQGNSA. In nucleotides, the CDR3 is TGTGCCAGCAGCTTACTAGCGGGGAGTTACAATGAGCAGTTCTTC. This sequence encodes CASSLLAGSYNEQFF.

The chain links TRBV30 to TRBJ1-5; a weak D match, TRBD1 (5 bases). V dropped 0 bases and J dropped 0 bases, with 12 bases sitting between them. There are 16 residues in the CDR3. Germline CDR1 GTSNPN, CDR2 SVGIG (reference sequence). The CDR3 DNA sequence: TGTGCCTGGAGTGTTGGGGCCCACACTAGCAATCAGCCCCAGCATTTT. It encodes CAWSVGAHTSNQPQHF.

The chain recombines TRBV5-6 with TRBJ1-3; D is undetermined. The germline V gene encodes CDR1 SGHDT and CDR2 YYEEEE. V lost 1 base to trimming and J lost 0 bases, with 8 bases between them. The CDR3 is 15 residues long. For the CDR3, the DNA is TGTGCCAGCAGCTTGAGAGTTCGCTCTGGAAACACCATATATTTT. Translation gives CASSLRVRSGNTIYF.

The gene calls are TRBV27 and TRBJ1-6, with 7 positions matching TRBD1. CDR1 is MNHEY, CDR2 SMNVEV, per germline (reference sequence). The CDR3 is 15 amino acids. V shed 4 bases, J shed 6 bases, and the junction held 6 bases outside the gene matches. This CDR3 reads CASSSSGTANSPLHF. The CDR3 nucleotides read TGTGCCAGCAGTTCGTCCGGGACAGCTAATTCACCCCTCCACTTT.